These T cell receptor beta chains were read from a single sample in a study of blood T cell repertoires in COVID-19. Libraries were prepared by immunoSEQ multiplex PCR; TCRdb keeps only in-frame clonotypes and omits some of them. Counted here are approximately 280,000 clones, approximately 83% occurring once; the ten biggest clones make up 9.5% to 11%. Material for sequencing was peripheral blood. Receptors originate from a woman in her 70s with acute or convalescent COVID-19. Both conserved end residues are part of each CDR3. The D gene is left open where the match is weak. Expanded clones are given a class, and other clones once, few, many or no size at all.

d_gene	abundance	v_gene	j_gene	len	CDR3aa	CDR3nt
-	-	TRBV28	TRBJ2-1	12	CASSSSGREQFF	TGTGCCAGCAGCTCCTCAGGGCGTGAGCAGTTCTTC
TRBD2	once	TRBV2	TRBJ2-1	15	CASSDLTSGPNEQFF	TGTGCCAGCAGTGATTTGACTAGCGGCCCCAATGAGCAGTTCTTC
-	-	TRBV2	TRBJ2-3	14	CASSEVISGNTQYF	TGTGCCAGCAGTGAAGTTATTAGCGGTAATACGCAGTATTTT
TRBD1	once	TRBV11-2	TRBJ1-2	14	CASSLAMTGTGYTF	TGTGCCAGCAGCTTAGCTATGACAGGGACTGGCTACACCTTC
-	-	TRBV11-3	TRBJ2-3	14	CASSLRLPTDTQYF	TGTGCCAGCAGCTTAAGACTACCCACAGATACGCAGTATTTT
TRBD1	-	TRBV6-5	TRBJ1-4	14	CASSRGQGQEKLFF	TGTGCCAGCAGCCGCGGACAGGGGCAGGAAAAACTGTTTTTT
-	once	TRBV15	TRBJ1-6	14	CATSRERGNSPLHF	TGTGCCACCAGCAGGGAGAGAGGAAATTCACCCCTCCACTTT
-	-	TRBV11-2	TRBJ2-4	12	CASSSWNRDWNF	TGTGCCAGCAGCTCCTGGAACAGGGATTGGAACTTC
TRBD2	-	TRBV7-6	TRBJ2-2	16	CASSLARGGGPGELFF	TGTGCCAGCAGCTTAGCGCGGGGCGGGGGGCCCGGGGAGCTGTTTTTT
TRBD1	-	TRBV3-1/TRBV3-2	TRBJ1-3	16	CASSGNRGKSGNTIYF	TGTGCCAGCAGCGGAAACAGGGGGAAATCTGGAAACACCATATATTTT
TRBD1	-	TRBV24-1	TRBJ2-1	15	CATSPRTGDDNEQFF	TGTGCCACCAGCCCTAGGACAGGAGATGACAATGAGCAGTTCTTC
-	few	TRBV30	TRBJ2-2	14	CAWRGSGDTGELFF	TGTGCCTGGAGGGGTTCAGGGGACACCGGGGAGCTGTTTTTT
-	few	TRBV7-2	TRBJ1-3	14	CASSQGYPGNTIYF	TGTGCCAGCAGCCAGGGGTATCCTGGAAACACCATATATTTT
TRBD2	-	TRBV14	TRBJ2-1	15	CASSRVAGGYNEQFF	TGTGCCAGCAGCCGAGTAGCGGGGGGTTACAATGAGCAGTTCTTC
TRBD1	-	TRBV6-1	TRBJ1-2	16	CASSEVGTGPNYGYTF	TGTGCCAGCAGTGAAGTTGGGACAGGGCCAAACTATGGCTACACCTTC
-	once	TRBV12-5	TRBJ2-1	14	CASGRVGRYNEQFF	TGTGCTAGTGGTCGGGTGGGGCGCTACAATGAGCAGTTCTTC
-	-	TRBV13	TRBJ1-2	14	CASSFTRDNYGYTF	TGTGCCAGCAGCTTCACCAGGGATAACTATGGCTACACCTTC
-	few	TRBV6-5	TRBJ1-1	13	CASSHGVNTEAFF	TGTGCCAGCAGCCACGGGGTCAACACTGAAGCTTTCTTT
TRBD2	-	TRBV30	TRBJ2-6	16	CAWRPPGGSGANVLTF	TGTGCCTGGAGGCCGCCGGGGGGATCCGGGGCCAACGTCCTGACTTTC
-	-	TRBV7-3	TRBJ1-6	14	CASSRPDRISPLHF	TGTGCCAGCAGCCGACCCGACAGGATTTCACCCCTCCACTTT
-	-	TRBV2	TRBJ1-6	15	CASRPGSSYNSPLHF	TGTGCCAGCAGACCGGGATCCTCCTATAATTCACCCCTCCACTTT
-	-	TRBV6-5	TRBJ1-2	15	CASSYRQDRNYGYTF	TGTGCCAGCAGTTACCGACAGGATCGGAACTATGGCTACACCTTC
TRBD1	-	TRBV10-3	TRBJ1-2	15	CAIQWGGTGNYGYTF	TGTGCCATCCAGTGGGGGGGGACAGGGAATTATGGCTACACCTTC
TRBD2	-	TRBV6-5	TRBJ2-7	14	CASSTPGEGREQYF	TGTGCCAGCAGCACCCCCGGGGAGGGACGCGAGCAGTACTTC
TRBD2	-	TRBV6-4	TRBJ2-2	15	CASSRGGPGVGELFF	TGTGCCAGCAGTCGCGGGGGGCCCGGGGTCGGGGAGCTGTTTTTT
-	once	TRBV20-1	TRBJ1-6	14	CSASTRSHNSPLHF	TGCAGTGCCAGTACAAGGAGTCACAATTCACCCCTCCACTTT
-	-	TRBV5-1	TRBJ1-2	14	CASSFTVANYGYTF	TGCGCCAGCAGCTTCACAGTAGCTAACTATGGCTACACCTTC
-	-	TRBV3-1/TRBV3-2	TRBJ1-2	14	CASSPADSFYGYTF	TGTGCCAGCAGTCCAGCCGACAGTTTCTATGGCTACACCTTC
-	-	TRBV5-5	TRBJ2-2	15	CASSYRVERTGELFF	TGTGCCAGCAGCTATCGGGTCGAGAGGACCGGGGAGCTGTTTTTT
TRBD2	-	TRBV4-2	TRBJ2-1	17	CASSQVAGGAPGNEQFF	TGTGCCAGCAGCCAAGTGGCGGGGGGGGCCCCGGGCAATGAGCAGTTCTTC
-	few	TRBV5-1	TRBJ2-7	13	CASSLTQGYEQYF	TGCGCCAGCAGCTTGACGCAGGGTTACGAGCAGTACTTC
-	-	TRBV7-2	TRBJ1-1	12	CASSTQGTEAFF	TGTGCCAGCAGCACCCAGGGGACTGAAGCTTTCTTT
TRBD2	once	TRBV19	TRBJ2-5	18	CASSIRLAGASFQETQYF	TGTGCCAGTAGTATTCGACTAGCGGGGGCGAGCTTCCAAGAGACCCAGTACTTC
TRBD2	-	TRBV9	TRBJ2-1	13	CASSTRGGNEQFF	TGTGCCAGCAGCACCCGGGGGGGGAATGAGCAGTTCTTC
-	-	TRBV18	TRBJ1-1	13	CASSAGVFPEAFF	TGTGCCAGCTCAGCAGGCGTCTTCCCTGAAGCTTTCTTT
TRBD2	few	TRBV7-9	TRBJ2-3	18	CASSSSGLAGVPTDTQYF	TGTGCCAGCAGCTCGTCGGGACTAGCGGGGGTTCCCACAGATACGCAGTATTTT
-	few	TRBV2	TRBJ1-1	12	CASSVLNTEAFF	TGTGCCAGCAGTGTCTTGAACACTGAAGCTTTCTTT
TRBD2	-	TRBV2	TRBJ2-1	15	CASSALAGSTNEQFF	TGTGCCAGCAGTGCGCTAGCGGGGTCCACCAATGAGCAGTTCTTC
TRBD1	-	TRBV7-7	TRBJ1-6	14	CASSLGTDNSPLHF	TGTGCCAGCAGCTTGGGGACAGATAATTCACCCCTCCACTTT